Listed here are 10 T cell receptor beta chains from one sample, sequenced in a study of technical replicates of blood from several donors. The repertoire was sequenced with immunoSEQ multiplex PCR; TCRdb's copy has only in-frame clones and lacks some. Among tens of thousands of clones listed, more than 75% were seen once. Specimen: PBMCs. The source of these receptors is a human donor in good health. Some clones in this sample may be carry-over from other donors' samples.

V usage is TRBV7-6 and J usage is TRBJ2-1; 11 nucleotides align to TRBD2. From germline, CDR1 is SGHVS and CDR2 FNYEAQ. CDR3 length: 17 amino acids. The junction had 13 bases not matched to a gene; V was cut back by 4 bases and J by 8 bases. Here the CDR3 reads CASSSFQSSGRTDEQFF. The CDR3, as DNA: TGTGCCAGCAGCTCCTTTCAATCTAGCGGGAGGACCGATGAGCAGTTCTTC.

The chain carries TRBV7-9 and TRBJ2-5, with TRBD2 as a possible D gene (5 bases). In germline, CDR1 is SEHNR, CDR2 FQNEAQ (reference sequence). The V end was cut by 5 bases, the J end by 2 bases, with 9 bases between. The CDR3 runs to 13 residues. CDR3 sequence (DNA): TGTGCCAGCAGCAGCACGGGACAAGAGACCCAGTACTTC. This translates into CASSSTGQETQYF.

The J gene is TRBJ2-3, the V gene TRBV9, with 7 bases lining up with TRBD2. Trimming removed 3 bases from V and 7 bases from J; junction bases left unmatched: 8. Looked up from germline, CDR1 is SGDLS and CDR2 is YYNGEE. There are 14 residues in the CDR3. The CDR3: CASSGGGGYYTQYF. CDR3 bases: TGTGCCAGCAGCGGGGGGGGAGGCTATTATACGCAGTATTTT.

The rearrangement joins TRBV5-6 to TRBJ1-3, with unresolved D. Trimming pared 4 bases from V and 6 bases from J, leaving 14 bases between. CDR3 length: 14 residues. Germline CDR1 reads SGHDT; CDR2 reads YYEEEE. CDR3 in amino acids: CASSQMFVANTIYF. As DNA, the CDR3 is TGTGCCAGCAGCCAAATGTTTGTAGCAAACACCATATATTTT.

Note on this clone: This CDR3 is also generated by other DNA sequences in the sample. The chain employs TRBV2 and TRBJ2-3; D is undetermined. The CDR3 runs to 13 residues. CDR1 and CDR2 from the germline V gene are SNHLY and FYNNEI. Deletions cut 1 base from V and 1 base from J, with 3 bases between. DNA for the CDR3: TGTGCCAGCAGTGAAGGAGGCACAGATACGCAGTATTTT. It yields the protein CASSEGGTDTQYF.

The V and J genes are TRBV5-4 and TRBJ2-1; 9 positions agree with TRBD1. J gave up 7 bases and V 3 bases, and 8 bases lay outside the gene matches. Germline V lookup: CDR1 SGHNT, CDR2 YYREEE (reference sequence). The CDR3 has 15 residues. CDR3 residues: CASSWPGQGANEQFF. CDR3 DNA: TGTGCCAGCAGCTGGCCGGGACAGGGTGCGAATGAGCAGTTCTTC.

This clone was counted a few times. V and J are TRBV18 and TRBJ1-1, with D uncertain. Trimming took off 3 bases at V and 3 bases at J, with 8 bases between the two ends. CDR3 length equals 13 residues. Germline CDR1 is KGHSH and CDR2 is LQKENI. CDR3 in DNA: TGTGCCAGCTCACCCGGCGGGGACACTGAAGCTTTCTTT. It translates to CASSPGGDTEAFF.

This clone was recorded only once. The J gene is TRBJ1-5, the V gene TRBV19; D uncertain. With 9 bases removed from V and 5 bases from J, the gap between germline ends came to 14 bases. The CDR3 is 13 residues long. Germline CDR1 LNHDA, CDR2 SQIVND (reference sequence). This chain's CDR3 is CASWSAADQPQHF. Written as DNA, the CDR3 is TGTGCCAGCTGGTCAGCGGCGGATCAGCCCCAGCATTTT.

The CDR3 region is CASSYSGAGPAEQYF. The CDR3, as DNA: TGTGCCAGCAGTTACTCGGGCGCGGGCCCGGCCGAGCAGTACTTC. The chain employs TRBV6-5 and TRBJ2-7; tentative D call: TRBD2 (5 bases). This CDR3 is 15 amino acids long. Trimming took 0 bases from V and 6 from J, leaving 15 bases between them. Germline V CDR1 and CDR2: MNHEY, SVGAGI.

This chain links TRBV6-1 with TRBJ1-1; D gene uncertain. CDR3 length: 15 residues. V lost 6 bases to trimming and J lost 3 bases, with 17 bases between them. Germline CDR1 reads MNHNS; CDR2 reads SASEGT. In DNA form, the CDR3 reads TGTGCCAGCAGCGCATTGGCCGGGCGGGACACTGAAGCTTTCTTT. Encoded protein: CASSALAGRDTEAFF.